This T cell receptor (beta chain) was recorded in a study of shared clonotypes between healthy human individuals. Study donors comprised healthy, HIV-negative adults devoid of recent acute infection or vaccination. Produced via immunoSEQ multiplex PCR; TCRdb's table is partial and in-frame only. The sample shows about 1,500,000 clones, around 95% of them seen only once. The study's findings and limits: Collection of samples was limited to blood; tissue repertoires likely differ.

The CDR3 is 15 residues long. V was clipped by 7 bases and J by 0 bases; unmatched bases: 6. Germline V gives CDR1 SNHLY, CDR2 FYNNEI. Details on this clone: As yet, its antigen is unknown.

Sequencing was done on a sample of naive CD4+ T cells sorted from blood. Subset reported: CD45RA+ positively selected. The source is a man younger than 40 in good health. The chain is built from TRBV2 and TRBJ2-1; 7 positions match TRBD1. The CDR3 DNA reads as TGTGCCAGCACTCCAGACAGGGCCTCCTACAATGAGCAGTTCTTC. It specifies CASTPDRASYNEQFF. The variable domain in full, completed from reference TRBV2 and TRBJ2-1, reads EPEVTQTPSHQVTQMGQEVILRCVPISNHLYFYWYRQILGQKVEFLVSFYNNEISEKSEIFDDQFSVERPDGSNFTLKIRSTKLEDSAMYFCASTPDRASYNEQFFGPGTRLTVL.